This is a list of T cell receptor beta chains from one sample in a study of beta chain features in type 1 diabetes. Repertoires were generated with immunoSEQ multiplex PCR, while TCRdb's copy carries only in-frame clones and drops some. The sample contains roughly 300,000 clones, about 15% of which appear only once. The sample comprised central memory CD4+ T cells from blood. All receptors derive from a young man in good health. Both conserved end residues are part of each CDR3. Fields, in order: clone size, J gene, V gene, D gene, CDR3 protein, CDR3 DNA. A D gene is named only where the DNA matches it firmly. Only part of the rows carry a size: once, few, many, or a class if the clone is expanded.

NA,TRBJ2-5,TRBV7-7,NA,CASSVLQQETQYF,TGTGCCAGCAGTGTTTTACAGCAAGAGACCCAGTACTTC
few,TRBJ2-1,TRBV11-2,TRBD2,CASSPRRLASSSYNEQFF,TGTGCCAGCTCCCCAAGACGACTAGCGTCAAGCTCCTACAATGAGCAGTTCTTC
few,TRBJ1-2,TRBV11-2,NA,CASSPGGTNYGYTF,TGTGCCAGCAGCCCCGGGGGAACTAACTATGGCTACACCTTC
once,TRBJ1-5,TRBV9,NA,CASSTGGNQPQHF,TGTGCCAGCAGCACGGGGGGCAATCAGCCCCAGCATTTT
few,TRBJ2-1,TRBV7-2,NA,CASSLAPLNEQFF,TGTGCCAGCAGCTTAGCCCCCCTAAATGAGCAGTTCTTC
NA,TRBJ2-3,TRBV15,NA,CATSERPYTQYF,TGTGCCACCAGCGAGAGGCCCTATACGCAGTATTTT
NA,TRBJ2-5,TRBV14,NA,CASSQPPETQYF,TGTGCCAGCAGCCAGCCACCAGAGACCCAGTACTTC
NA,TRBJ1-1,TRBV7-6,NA,CASSLIRNTEAFF,TGTGCCAGCAGCTTAATTCGGAACACTGAAGCTTTCTTT
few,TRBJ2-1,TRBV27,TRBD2,CASSLTSGRGGEQFF,TGTGCCAGCAGTTTAACTAGCGGGAGGGGGGGTGAGCAGTTCTTC
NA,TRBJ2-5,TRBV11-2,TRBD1,CASSPGTARSTQYF,TGTGCCAGCAGCCCCGGGACAGCTAGATCGACCCAGTACTTC
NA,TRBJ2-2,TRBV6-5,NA,CASSYSITNTGELFF,TGTGCCAGCAGTTACTCGATAACGAACACCGGGGAGCTGTTTTTT
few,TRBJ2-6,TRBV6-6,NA,CAGKRDSGANVLTF,TGTGCCGGGAAAAGGGACTCTGGGGCCAACGTCCTGACTTTC
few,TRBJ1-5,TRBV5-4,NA,CASSLGGTSNQPQHF,TGTGCCAGCAGCTTGGGAGGGACTAGCAATCAGCCCCAGCATTTT
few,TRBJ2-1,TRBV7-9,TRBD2,CASSSGLAGRGDEQFF,TGTGCCAGCAGCTCGGGACTAGCGGGACGTGGTGATGAGCAGTTCTTC
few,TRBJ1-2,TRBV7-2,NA,CASSLTGARGYTF,TGTGCCAGCAGCTTAACGGGGGCGCGGGGCTACACCTTC
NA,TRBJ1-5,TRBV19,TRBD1,CASSPRQGASNQPQHF,TGTGCCAGTAGTCCAAGACAGGGGGCGAGCAATCAGCCCCAGCATTTT
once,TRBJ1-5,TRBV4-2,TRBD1,CASSPDRGGQPQHF,TGTGCCAGCAGCCCTGACAGGGGTGGCCAGCCCCAGCATTTT
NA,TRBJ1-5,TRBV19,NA,CASSIGLGDQPQHF,TGTGCCAGTAGTATCGGCCTCGGGGATCAGCCCCAGCATTTT
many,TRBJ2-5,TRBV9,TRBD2,CASSPHGLAGPTRVGETQYF,TGTGCCAGCAGCCCCCATGGACTAGCGGGACCAACGAGGGTCGGGGAGACCCAGTACTTC
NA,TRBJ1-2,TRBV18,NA,CASSLGTDPRGGYTF,TGTGCCAGCTCACTTGGGACGGACCCGAGGGGCGGCTACACCTTC
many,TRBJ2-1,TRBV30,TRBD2,CASEREGDNEQFF,TGTGCCTCCGAGCGGGAGGGTGACAATGAGCAGTTCTTC
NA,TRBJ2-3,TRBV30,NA,CAWIQGKTSTDTQYF,TGTGCCTGGATCCAGGGGAAGACTAGCACAGATACGCAGTATTTT
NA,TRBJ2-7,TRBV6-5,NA,CASSYSVGTSYEQYF,TGTGCCAGCAGTTACTCTGTAGGGACTTCCTACGAGCAGTACTTC
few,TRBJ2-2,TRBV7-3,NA,CASSLAKGRNTGELFF,TGTGCCAGCAGCTTAGCCAAGGGGCGGAACACCGGGGAGCTGTTTTTT
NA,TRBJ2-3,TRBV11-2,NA,CASSLETRGNTQYF,TGTGCCAGCAGCTTAGAAACGCGGGGAAATACGCAGTATTTT
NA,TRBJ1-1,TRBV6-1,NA,CASSFGGMNTEAFF,TGTGCCAGCAGTTTTGGAGGAATGAACACTGAAGCTTTCTTT
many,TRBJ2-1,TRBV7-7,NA,CASSGGTNNEQFF,TGTGCCAGCAGTGGAGGGACCAACAATGAGCAGTTCTTC
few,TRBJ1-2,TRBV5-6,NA,CASSYGTVYGYTF,TGTGCCAGCAGCTACGGGACCGTCTATGGCTACACCTTC
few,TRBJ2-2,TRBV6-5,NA,CASSAQVNTGELFF,TGTGCCAGCAGCGCACAAGTTAACACCGGGGAGCTGTTTTTT
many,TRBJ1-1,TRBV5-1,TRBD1,CASSPGTGNTEAFF,TGCGCCAGCAGCCCCGGGACAGGGAACACTGAAGCTTTCTTT
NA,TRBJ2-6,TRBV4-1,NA,CASSQDSAGSGANVLTF,TGCGCCAGCAGCCAAGATAGCGCGGGCTCTGGGGCCAACGTCCTGACTTTC
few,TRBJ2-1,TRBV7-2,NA,CASSLATAYNEQFF,TGTGCCAGCAGCTTGGCGACGGCATACAATGAGCAGTTCTTC
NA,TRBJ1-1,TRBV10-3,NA,CAISERGEWLSGTEAFF,TGTGCCATCAGTGAGCGGGGAGAGTGGCTATCGGGCACTGAAGCTTTCTTT
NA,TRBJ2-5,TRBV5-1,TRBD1,CASSLDKWDSEVQETQYF,TGCGCCAGCAGCTTGGACAAGTGGGACAGTGAAGTCCAAGAGACCCAGTACTTC
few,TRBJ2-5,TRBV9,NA,CASSVKGGIGTQYF,TGTGCCAGCAGCGTCAAGGGCGGTATTGGGACCCAGTACTTC
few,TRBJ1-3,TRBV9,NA,CASEGVGNTIYF,TGTGCCAGCGAGGGCGTCGGAAACACCATATATTTT
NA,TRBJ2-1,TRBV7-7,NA,CASSQGANSYNEQFF,TGCGCCAGCAGCCAAGGGGCAAACTCCTACAATGAGCAGTTCTTC
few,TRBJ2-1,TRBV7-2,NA,CASSARSTMHLAYNEQFF,TGTGCCAGCAGCGCCAGATCGACGATGCACCTCGCCTACAATGAGCAGTTCTTC
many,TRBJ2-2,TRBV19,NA,CASSESGPNTGELFF,TGTGCCAGTAGCGAGAGCGGCCCGAACACCGGGGAGCTGTTTTTT
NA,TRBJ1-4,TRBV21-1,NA,CASSKVSREGEKLFF,TGTGCCAGCAGCAAAGTTAGCAGGGAGGGTGAAAAACTGTTTTTT
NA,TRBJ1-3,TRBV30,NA,CAFDRSSGNTIYF,TGTGCCTTCGACCGCAGCTCTGGAAACACCATATATTTT
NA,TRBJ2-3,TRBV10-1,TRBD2,CASSLTSGTDTQYF,TGCGCCAGCAGTCTGACTAGCGGCACAGATACGCAGTATTTT
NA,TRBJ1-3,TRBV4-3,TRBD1,CASSQATGGGNTIYF,TGCGCCAGCAGCCAGGCGACAGGGGGAGGAAACACCATATATTTT
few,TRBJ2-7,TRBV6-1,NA,CASSIGGDNYEQYF,TGTGCCAGCAGTATTGGCGGGGACAACTACGAGCAGTACTTC
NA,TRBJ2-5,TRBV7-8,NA,CASSLGQKRETQYF,TGTGCCAGCAGCTTAGGTCAAAAGAGGGAGACCCAGTACTTC
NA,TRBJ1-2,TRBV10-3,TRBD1,CAISEGPPRQGSNYGYTF,TGTGCCATCAGTGAGGGACCCCCCCGACAGGGATCTAACTATGGCTACACCTTC
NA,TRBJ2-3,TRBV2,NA,CASSELRDTQYF,TGTGCCAGCAGTGAGCTAAGGGATACGCAGTATTTT
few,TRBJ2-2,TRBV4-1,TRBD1,CASSQPRQGVAGELFF,TGCGCCAGCAGCCAACCAAGACAGGGGGTGGCCGGGGAGCTGTTTTTT
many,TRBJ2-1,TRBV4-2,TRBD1,CASSQGQGYNEQFF,TGTGCCAGCAGCCAAGGACAGGGCTACAATGAGCAGTTCTTC